The present entry profiles one T cell receptor (beta chain) with its context. As yet, its antigen is unknown. Infants, healthy and Finnish, who were having corrective surgery for congenital heart defects served as donors. All available leukocytes, rather than a set cell count, yielded the blood DNA. Here immunoSEQ multiplex PCR was the method, and the copy in TCRdb shows in-frame clones only, minus some. In the table there are over 35,000 clones, around 94% of which are singletons. This entry belongs to a study of human thymus T cells. The study's findings and limits: Thymic and blood repertoires showed apparently biased V and J gene usage.

The V gene lost 0 bases and the J gene lost 11 bases, with 8 bases spanning the gap. The CDR3 contains 11 residues. The V gene's germline CDR1 is SGDLS and CDR2 YYNGEE. The specimen sequenced was blood. This receptor was taken from a boy younger than two with a congenital heart defect but otherwise immunologically healthy. The chain has TRBV9 and TRBJ1-2; D is ambiguous. The CDR3 here is CASSVGWRYTF. The CDR3 nucleotides read TGTGCCAGCAGCGTAGGTTGGAGGTACACCTTC.